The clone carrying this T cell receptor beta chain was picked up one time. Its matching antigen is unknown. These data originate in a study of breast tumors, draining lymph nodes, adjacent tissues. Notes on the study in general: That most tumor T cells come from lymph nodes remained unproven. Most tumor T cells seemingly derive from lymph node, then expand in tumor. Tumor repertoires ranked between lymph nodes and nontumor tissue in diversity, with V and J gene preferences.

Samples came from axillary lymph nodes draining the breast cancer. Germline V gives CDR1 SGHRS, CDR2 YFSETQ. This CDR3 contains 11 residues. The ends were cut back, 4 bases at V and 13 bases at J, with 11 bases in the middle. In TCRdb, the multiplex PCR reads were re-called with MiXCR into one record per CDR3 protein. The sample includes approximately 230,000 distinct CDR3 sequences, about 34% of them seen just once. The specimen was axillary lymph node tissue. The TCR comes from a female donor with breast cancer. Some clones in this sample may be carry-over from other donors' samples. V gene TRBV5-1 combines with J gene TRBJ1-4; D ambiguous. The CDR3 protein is CASSQGSRLFF. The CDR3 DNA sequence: TGCGCCAGCAGCCAAGGGAGCAGACTGTTTTTT.